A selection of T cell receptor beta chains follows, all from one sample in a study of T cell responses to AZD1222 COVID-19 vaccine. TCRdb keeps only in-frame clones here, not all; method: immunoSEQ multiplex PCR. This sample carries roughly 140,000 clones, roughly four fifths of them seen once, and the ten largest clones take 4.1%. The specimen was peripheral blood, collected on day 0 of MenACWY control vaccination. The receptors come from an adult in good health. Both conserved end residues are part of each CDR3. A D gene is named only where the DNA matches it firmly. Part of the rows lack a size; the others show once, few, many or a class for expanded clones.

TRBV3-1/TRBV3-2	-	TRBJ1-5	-	CASSQRGGVQPQHF	TGTGCCAGCAGCCAAAGAGGGGGGGTTCAGCCCCAGCATTTT
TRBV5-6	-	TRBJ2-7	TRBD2	CASSLDWRGTSYEQYF	TGTGCCAGCAGCTTGGATTGGCGGGGGACCTCCTACGAGCAGTACTTC
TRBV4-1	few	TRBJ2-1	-	CASSQVFASARRNEQFF	TGCGCCAGCAGCCAAGTCTTCGCTTCGGCACGGAGAAATGAGCAGTTCTTC
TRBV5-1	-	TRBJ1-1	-	CASRRQGGTEAFF	TGCGCCAGCCGCAGGCAGGGAGGCACTGAAGCTTTCTTT
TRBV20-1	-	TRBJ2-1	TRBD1	CSADRDNEQFF	TGCAGTGCTGACAGGGACAATGAGCAGTTCTTC
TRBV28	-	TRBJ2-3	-	CATLRGGPTDTQYF	TGTGCCACCCTGAGGGGGGGGCCCACAGATACGCAGTATTTT
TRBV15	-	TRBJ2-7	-	CATSRGGEYEQYF	TGTGCCACCAGCAGAGGAGGAGAGTACGAGCAGTACTTC
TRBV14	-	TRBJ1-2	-	CASSEGGNYTF	TGTGCCAGCAGCGAAGGGGGAAACTACACCTTC
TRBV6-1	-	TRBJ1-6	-	CASSEFRLHF	TGTGCCAGCAGTGAATTCAGACTCCACTTT
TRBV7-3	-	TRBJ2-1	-	CASSSTYNEQFF	TGTGCCAGCAGCTCGACCTACAATGAGCAGTTCTTC
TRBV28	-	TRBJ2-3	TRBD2	CASSLPSGGPYVDTQYF	TGTGCCAGCAGTCTTCCTAGCGGGGGGCCGTATGTAGATACGCAGTATTTT
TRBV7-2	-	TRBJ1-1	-	CASRHRALGDTEAFF	TGTGCCAGCAGACACAGGGCCCTGGGGGACACTGAAGCTTTCTTT
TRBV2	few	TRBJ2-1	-	CASRDKGRFNEQFF	TGTGCCAGCAGGGATAAGGGACGTTTCAATGAGCAGTTCTTC
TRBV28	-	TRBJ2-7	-	CASSPRGRSPYEQYF	TGTGCCAGCAGCCCTAGAGGCAGGTCCCCCTACGAGCAGTACTTC
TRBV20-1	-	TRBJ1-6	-	CSASSGDDSPLHF	TGCAGTGCTAGTTCCGGGGATGATTCACCCCTCCACTTT
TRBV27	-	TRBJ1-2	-	CASSFPHGGYTF	TGTGCCAGCAGTTTCCCCCACGGGGGCTACACCTTC
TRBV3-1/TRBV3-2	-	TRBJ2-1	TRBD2	CASGTSYGEQFF	TGTGCCAGCGGGACTAGCTACGGGGAGCAGTTCTTC
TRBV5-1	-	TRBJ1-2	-	CASSLGGQLLGGYTF	TGCGCCAGCAGCTTGGGGGGTCAGCTATTAGGTGGCTACACCTTC
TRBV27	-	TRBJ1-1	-	CASSLSDGVRWTEAFF	TGTGCCAGCAGTTTATCGGACGGTGTTCGGTGGACTGAAGCTTTCTTT
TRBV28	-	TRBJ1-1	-	CASSSWTPQNTEAFF	TGTGCCAGCAGTTCCTGGACTCCACAGAACACTGAAGCTTTCTTT
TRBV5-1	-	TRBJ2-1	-	CASSSSPSGSSYNEQFF	TGCGCCAGCAGCTCTTCCCCCTCCGGCAGCTCCTACAATGAGCAGTTCTTC
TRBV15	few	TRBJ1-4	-	CATSRTQGGVGKLFF	TGTGCCACCAGCAGAACCCAGGGAGGCGTGGGAAAACTGTTTTTT
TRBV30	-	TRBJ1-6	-	CACTKRGGPNSPLHF	TGTGCCTGTACAAAGAGGGGCGGACCAAATTCACCCCTCCACTTT
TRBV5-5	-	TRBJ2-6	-	CASSFGYSGANVLTF	TGTGCCAGCAGCTTCGGCTACTCTGGGGCCAACGTCCTGACTTTC
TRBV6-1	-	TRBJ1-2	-	CASSEWQGGFHGYTF	TGTGCCAGCAGTGAGTGGCAGGGAGGGTTCCATGGCTACACCTTC
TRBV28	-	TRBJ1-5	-	CASWGQRNQPQHF	TGTGCCAGCTGGGGGCAGCGCAATCAGCCCCAGCATTTT
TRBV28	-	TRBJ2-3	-	CASSFPGPLRLTQYF	TGTGCCAGCAGCTTTCCGGGACCTCTTCGGCTGACGCAGTATTTT
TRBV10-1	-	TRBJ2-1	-	CASSASRASSYNEQFF	TGCGCCAGCAGTGCGAGTAGGGCCAGCTCCTACAATGAGCAGTTCTTC
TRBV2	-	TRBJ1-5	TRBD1	CASSQGEGQPQHF	TGTGCCAGCAGCCAGGGGGAGGGTCAGCCCCAGCATTTT
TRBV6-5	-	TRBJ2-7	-	CASSRTVSYEQYF	TGTGCCAGCAGTCGGACGGTTTCCTACGAGCAGTACTTC
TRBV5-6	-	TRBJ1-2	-	CASSLEAYGYTF	TGTGCCAGCAGCTTAGAGGCATATGGCTACACCTTC
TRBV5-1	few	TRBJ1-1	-	CASRPHTGNTEAFF	TGCGCCAGCAGACCACATACCGGGAACACTGAAGCTTTCTTT
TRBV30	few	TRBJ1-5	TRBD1	CAWSMTGGNQPQHF	TGTGCCTGGAGTATGACAGGGGGCAATCAGCCCCAGCATTTT
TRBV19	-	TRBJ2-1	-	CASSIGIPNNEQFF	TGTGCCAGTAGTATTGGGATACCAAACAATGAGCAGTTCTTC
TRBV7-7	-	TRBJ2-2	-	CASSPGWAGELFF	TGTGCCAGCAGCCCCGGTTGGGCCGGGGAGCTGTTTTTT
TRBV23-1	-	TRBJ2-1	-	CASSQSKSFVRNEQFF	TGCGCCAGCAGTCAATCAAAGAGCTTCGTCAGGAATGAGCAGTTCTTC
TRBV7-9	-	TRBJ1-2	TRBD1	CASSSKQGALNYGYTF	TGTGCCAGCAGCTCAAAACAGGGGGCCCTCAACTATGGCTACACCTTC
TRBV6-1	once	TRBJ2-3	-	CASSDTTDTQYF	TGTGCCAGCAGTGACACAACAGATACGCAGTATTTT
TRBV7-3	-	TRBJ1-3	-	CASSLNPGAGNTIYF	TGTGCCAGCAGCTTAAACCCCGGGGCGGGAAACACCATATATTTT
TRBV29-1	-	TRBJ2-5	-	CSVGRGDQYF	TGCAGCGTTGGTCGGGGCGACCAGTACTTC
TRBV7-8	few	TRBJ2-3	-	CASSSITDTQYF	TGTGCCAGCAGCTCCATTACAGATACGCAGTATTTT
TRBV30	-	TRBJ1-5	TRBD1	CAWSRDRLSNQPQHF	TGTGCCTGGAGTCGGGACAGGTTGAGCAATCAGCCCCAGCATTTT
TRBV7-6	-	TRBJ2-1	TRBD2	CASSLLGLGYNEQFF	TGTGCCAGCAGCTTGCTGGGACTAGGGTACAATGAGCAGTTCTTC
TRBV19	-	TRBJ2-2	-	CASSIGGVGTGELFF	TGTGCCAGTAGTATAGGAGGGGTCGGCACCGGGGAGCTGTTTTTT
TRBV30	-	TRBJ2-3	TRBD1	CAHGQGRDTQYF	TGTGCCCACGGACAGGGCCGAGATACGCAGTATTTT
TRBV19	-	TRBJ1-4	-	CASSVRQFNEKLFF	TGTGCCAGTAGTGTTCGACAGTTTAATGAAAAACTGTTTTTT
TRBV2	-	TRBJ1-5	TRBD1	CASMGQGYVQPQHF	TGTGCCAGCATGGGACAGGGCTACGTTCAGCCCCAGCATTTT
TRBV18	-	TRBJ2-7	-	CASSPPGGASYEQYF	TGTGCCAGCTCACCACCCGGGGGAGCGTCCTACGAGCAGTACTTC
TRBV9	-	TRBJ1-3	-	CASGLGNTIYF	TGTGCCAGCGGGCTGGGAAACACCATATATTTT
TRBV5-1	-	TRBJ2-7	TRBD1	CASSPRTGRNHEQYF	TGCGCCAGCAGCCCTCGGACAGGTCGTAACCACGAGCAGTACTTC
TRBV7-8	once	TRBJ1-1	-	CASSLPGQNTEAFF	TGTGCCAGCAGCCTACCGGGACAGAACACTGAAGCTTTCTTT
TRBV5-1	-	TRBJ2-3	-	CASSLAGAPTDTQYF	TGCGCCAGCAGCCTGGCGGGGGCCCCCACAGATACGCAGTATTTT
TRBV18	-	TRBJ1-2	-	CASSGRNDYGYTF	TGTGCCAGCTCGGGAAGAAACGACTATGGCTACACCTTC
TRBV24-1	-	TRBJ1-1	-	CATSDPLRGAFF	TGTGCCACCAGTGATCCGCTTAGAGGAGCTTTCTTT